This T cell receptor (beta chain) emerged from a study of blood T cell repertoires in COVID-19. About the research overall: Acute-phase and convalescent COVID-19 samples originated in the United States, Italy and Spain.

This CDR3 contains 16 residues. V dropped 5 bases and J dropped 0; count of bases not matched to a gene: 6. The germline CDR1 and CDR2 sequences are LNHDA and SQIVND (reference sequence). The method was immunoSEQ multiplex PCR; TCRdb's version includes in-frame clones alone and lacks a portion of them. The sample lists around 13,000 clones, over 75% occurring once. This TCR was recovered from a man between 50 and 59 years old with active COVID-19. Sequencing input: peripheral blood. J is TRBJ2-5 and V is TRBV19; 10 nucleotides align to TRBD2. The CDR3 region is CASSETSGVNQETQYF. The CDR3 DNA follows: TGTGCCAGTAGTGAAACTAGCGGGGTTAACCAAGAGACCCAGTACTTC.